The clone carrying this T cell receptor (beta chain) was counted many times. Both iRepertoire HTBI primers and Arm-PCR of CDR3 regions were used to build the TCR beta libraries. Each CDR3 protein is one row after TCRdb ran MiXCR on the multiplex PCR reads. In the table there are roughly 520,000 distinct CDR3 sequences, 12% of which are singletons. This entry belongs to a study of regulatory T cells in long-lasting Graves disease. Sample time point: newly diagnosed GD, antithyroid drugs for less than 3 months. The TCR library was made from RNA that had been extracted from PBMCs in TRIzol. CDR1 is SNHLY and CDR2 is FYNNEI in the germline V gene. The CDR3 runs to 17 residues. The junction had 9 bases not matched to a gene; V was cut back by 4 bases and J by 7 bases. The same sample was also used in a study of T cells in Graves' hyperthyroidism and ophthalmopathy.

The genes are TRBV2 and TRBJ2-1, with 14 positions matching TRBD2. The material was peripheral blood mononuclear cells (PBMCs), obtained at new diagnosis, from a patient treated with antithyroid drugs. The TCR originated in a woman aged 25 to 45 with Graves disease. The DNA of the CDR3 is TGTGCCAGCAGTGTTGATGGGACTAGCGGGAGTTGGAATGAGCAGTTCTTC. It specifies CASSVDGTSGSWNEQFF.